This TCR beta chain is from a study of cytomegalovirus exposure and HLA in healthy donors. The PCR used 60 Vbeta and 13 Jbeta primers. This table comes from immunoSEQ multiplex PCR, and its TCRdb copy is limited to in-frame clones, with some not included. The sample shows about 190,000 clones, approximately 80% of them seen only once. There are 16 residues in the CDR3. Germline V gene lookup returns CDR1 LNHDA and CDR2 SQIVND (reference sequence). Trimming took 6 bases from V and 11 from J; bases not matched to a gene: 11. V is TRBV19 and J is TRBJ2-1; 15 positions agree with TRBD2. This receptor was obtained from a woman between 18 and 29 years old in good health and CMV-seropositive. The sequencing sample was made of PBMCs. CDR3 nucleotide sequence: TGTGCCAGTAGGCCATTCACGGGACTAGCGGGGGGAAAGCAGTTCTTC. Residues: CASRPFTGLAGGKQFF. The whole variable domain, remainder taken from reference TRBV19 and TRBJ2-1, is DGGITQSPKYLFRKEGQNVTLSCEQNLNHDAMYWYRQDPGQGLRLIYYSQIVNDFQKGDIAEGYSVSREKKESFPLTVTSAQKNPTAFYLCASRPFTGLAGGKQFFGPGTRLTVL.